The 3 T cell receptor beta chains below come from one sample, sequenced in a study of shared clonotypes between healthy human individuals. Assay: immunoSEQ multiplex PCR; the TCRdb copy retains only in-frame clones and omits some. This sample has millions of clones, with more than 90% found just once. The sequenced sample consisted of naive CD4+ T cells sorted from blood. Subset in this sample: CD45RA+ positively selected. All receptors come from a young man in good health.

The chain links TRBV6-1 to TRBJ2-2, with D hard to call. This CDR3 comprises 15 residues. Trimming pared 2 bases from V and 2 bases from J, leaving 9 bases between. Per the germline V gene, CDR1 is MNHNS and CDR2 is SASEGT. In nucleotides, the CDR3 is TGTGCCAGCAGTGAACAGGATTTTAACACCGGGGAGCTGTTTTTT. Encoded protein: CASSEQDFNTGELFF.

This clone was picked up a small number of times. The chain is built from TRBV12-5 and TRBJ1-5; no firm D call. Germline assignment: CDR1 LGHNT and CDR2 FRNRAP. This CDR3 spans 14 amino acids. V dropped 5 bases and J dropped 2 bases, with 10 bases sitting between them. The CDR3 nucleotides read TGTGCTAGTGGTGGAACAGTAGGCAATCAGCCCCAGCATTTT. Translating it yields CASGGTVGNQPQHF.

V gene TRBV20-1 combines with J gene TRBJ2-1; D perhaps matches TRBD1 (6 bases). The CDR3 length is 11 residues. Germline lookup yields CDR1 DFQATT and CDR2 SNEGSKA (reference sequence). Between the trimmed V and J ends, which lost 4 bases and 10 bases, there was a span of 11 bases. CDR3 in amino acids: CSANGQTEQFF. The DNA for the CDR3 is TGCAGTGCTAATGGACAGACCGAGCAGTTCTTC.